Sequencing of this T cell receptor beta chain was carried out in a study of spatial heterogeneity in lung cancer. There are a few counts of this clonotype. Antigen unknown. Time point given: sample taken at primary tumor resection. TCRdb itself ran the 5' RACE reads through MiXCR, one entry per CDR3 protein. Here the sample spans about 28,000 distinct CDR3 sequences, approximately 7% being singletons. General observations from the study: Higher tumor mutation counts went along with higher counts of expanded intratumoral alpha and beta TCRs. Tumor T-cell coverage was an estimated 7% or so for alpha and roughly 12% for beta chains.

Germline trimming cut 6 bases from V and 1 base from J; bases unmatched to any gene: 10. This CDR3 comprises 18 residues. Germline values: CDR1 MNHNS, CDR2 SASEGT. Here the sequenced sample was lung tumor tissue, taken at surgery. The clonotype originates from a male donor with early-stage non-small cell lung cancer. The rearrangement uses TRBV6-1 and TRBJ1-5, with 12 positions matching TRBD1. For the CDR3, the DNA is TGTGCCAGCAGATACCGGGACAGGGGGCGAGAAAGCAATCAGCCCCAGCATTTT. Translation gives CASRYRDRGRESNQPQHF.